The TCR beta chain under discussion was sequenced for a study of blood T cell repertoires in COVID-19. TCRdb keeps only in-frame clones here, not all; method: immunoSEQ multiplex PCR. Here the sample spans 100,000 to 150,000 clones, roughly 90% being singletons. The CDR3 spans 15 residues. Germline values: CDR1 SGHRS, CDR2 YFSETQ. Trimming removed 0 bases from V and 5 bases from J; junction bases left unmatched: 7. Study members were between 18 and 89 years old and lived in over 20 US regions. This sequence was found in a woman between 50 and 59 years old who had recovered from COVID-19. The chain has TRBV5-1 and TRBJ2-5; 7 bases line up with TRBD1. Sequenced: PBMCs or T cells enriched from blood (not recorded which). CDR3 loop: CASSLGDSSAETQYF. CDR3 coding DNA: TGCGCCAGCAGCTTGGGGGACAGTTCTGCCGAGACCCAGTACTTC. The whole variable domain, remainder taken from reference TRBV5-1 and TRBJ2-5, is KAGVTQTPRYLIKTRGQQVTLSCSPISGHRSVSWYQQTPGQGLQFLFEYFSETQRNKGNFPGRFSGRQFSNSRSEMNVSTLELGDSALYLCASSLGDSSAETQYFGPGTRLLVL.